Shown below are 8 T cell receptor beta chains from a single sample sequenced in a study of blood T cell repertoires in COVID-19. Measured with immunoSEQ multiplex PCR; TCRdb has only the in-frame clones, and not every one. The sample has a few hundred thousand clones, 85% seen once. Material: PBMCs or T cells enriched from blood (not recorded which). The receptors come from a woman aged 45-65 years who had recovered from COVID-19.

Here the CDR3 reads CASRLTSSETQYF. The CDR3 nucleotides read TGTGCCAGCAGGCTTACTAGTAGCGAGACCCAGTACTTC. This chain links TRBV6-5 with TRBJ2-5; D is possibly TRBD2 (5 bases). In germline, CDR1 is MNHEY, CDR2 SVGAGI. The V gene lost 6 bases and the J gene lost 5 bases, with 13 bases spanning the gap. The CDR3 runs to 13 residues.

The rearrangement uses TRBV25-1 and TRBJ2-3; D is ambiguous. The CDR3 runs 14 residues. V was shortened by 3 bases and J by 0 bases, with 7 bases between the two germline ends. Germline CDR1 is MGHDK and CDR2 is SYGVNS. Here the CDR3 reads CASSESGSTDTQYF. As DNA, the CDR3 is TGTGCCAGCAGTGAGTCAGGTAGCACAGATACGCAGTATTTT.

J is TRBJ1-1 and V is TRBV11-2; D uncertain. The CDR3 is 13 amino acids. CDR1 and CDR2 from the germline V gene are SGHAT and FQNNGV. The ends were cut back, 4 bases at V and 10 bases at J, with 16 bases in the middle. Here the CDR3 reads CASSSVRIGRAFF. Here the CDR3 DNA reads TGTGCCAGCAGCTCCGTTCGGATTGGGCGAGCTTTCTTT.

V gene TRBV4-1 combines with J gene TRBJ1-2, with TRBD1 matching 12 bases. Per germline, CDR1 MGHRA and CDR2 YSYEKL. The CDR3 contains 19 residues. The ends lost 1 base at V and 8 bases at J; junction bases unmatched: 17. The chain's CDR3 is CASSQVRTSPGQGARGYTF. The CDR3 bases are TGCGCCAGCAGCCAAGTCCGAACTTCGCCGGGACAGGGGGCTCGAGGCTACACCTTC.

The rearrangement links TRBV30 to TRBJ1-2; 8 bases map to TRBD1. This CDR3 spans 12 amino acids. CDR1 and CDR2 from the germline V gene are GTSNPN and SVGIG (reference sequence). Losses at the gene ends were 8 bases for V and 4 bases for J; bases not matched to a gene: 6. This chain's CDR3 is CAGNRGGYGYTF. Here the CDR3 DNA reads TGTGCCGGGAACAGGGGGGGCTATGGCTACACCTTC.

J is TRBJ1-2 and V is TRBV9, with TRBD1 matching over 8 bases. The germline gives CDR1 SGDLS, CDR2 YYNGEE. Trimming removed 1 base from V and 6 bases from J; junction bases left unmatched: 8. CDR3 length: 15 amino acids. The CDR3 DNA follows: TGTGCCAGCAGCGTATTAACAGGGGGAATTAATGGCTACACCTTC. Translated: CASSVLTGGINGYTF.

The chain employs TRBV3-1 (or the pseudogene TRBV3-2) and TRBJ2-2; the D gene is possibly TRBD2 (5 bases). Per germline, CDR1 LGHDT and CDR2 YNNKEL (reference sequence). With 7 bases removed from V and 0 bases from J, the gap between germline ends came to 12 bases. The CDR3 totals 15 residues. The CDR3 DNA reads TGTGCCAGCACCCGGGGTAACGCGAACACCGGGGAGCTGTTTTTT. Its translation is CASTRGNANTGELFF.

This clone was counted a single time. The chain employs TRBV7-8 and TRBJ2-1; the match to TRBD2 covers 7 bases. Germline values: CDR1 SGHVS, CDR2 FQNEAQ. V lost 3 bases, J lost 8 bases, and 7 bases stayed unmatched. The CDR3 is made up of 14 amino acids. CDR3 nucleotides: TGTGCCAGCAGCTTGGGGGGAGCGGGGCATGAGCAGTTCTTC. It specifies CASSLGGAGHEQFF. Based on the CDR3 plus reference TRBV7-8 and TRBJ2-1, the full variable domain is GAGVSQSPRYKVAKRGQDVALRCDPISGHVSLFWYQQALGQGPEFLTYFQNEAQLDKSGLPSDRFFAERPEGSVSTLKIQRTQQEDSAVYLCASSLGGAGHEQFFGPGTRLTVL.